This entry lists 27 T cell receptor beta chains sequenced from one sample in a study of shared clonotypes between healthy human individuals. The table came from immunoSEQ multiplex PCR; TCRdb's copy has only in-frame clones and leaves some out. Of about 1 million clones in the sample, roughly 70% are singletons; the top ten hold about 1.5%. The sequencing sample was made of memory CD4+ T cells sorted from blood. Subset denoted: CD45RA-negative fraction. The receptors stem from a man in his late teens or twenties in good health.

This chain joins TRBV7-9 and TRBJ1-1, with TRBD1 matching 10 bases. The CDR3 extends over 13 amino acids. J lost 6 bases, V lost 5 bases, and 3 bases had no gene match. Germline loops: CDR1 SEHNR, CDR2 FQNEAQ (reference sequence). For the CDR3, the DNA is TGTGCCAGCAGCGCCGACAGGGGGCCTGAAGCTTTCTTT. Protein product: CASSADRGPEAFF.

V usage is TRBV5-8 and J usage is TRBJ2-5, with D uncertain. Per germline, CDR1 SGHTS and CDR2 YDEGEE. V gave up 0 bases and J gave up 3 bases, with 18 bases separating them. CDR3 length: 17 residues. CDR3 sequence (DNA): TGTGCCAGCAGCTTGGAAAGAGGCGGCCAACTCAAAGAGACCCAGTACTTC. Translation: CASSLERGGQLKETQYF.

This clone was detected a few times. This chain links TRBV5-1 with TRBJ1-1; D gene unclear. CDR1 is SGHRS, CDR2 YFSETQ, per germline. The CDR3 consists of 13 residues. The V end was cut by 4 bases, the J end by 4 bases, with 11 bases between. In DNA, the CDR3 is TGCGCCAGCAGCCCTCGACGAGGCACTGAAGCTTTCTTT. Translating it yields CASSPRRGTEAFF.

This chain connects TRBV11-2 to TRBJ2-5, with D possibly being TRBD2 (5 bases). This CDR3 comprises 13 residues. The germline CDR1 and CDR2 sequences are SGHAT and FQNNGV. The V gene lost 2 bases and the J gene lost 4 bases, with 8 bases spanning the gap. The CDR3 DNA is TGTGCCAGCAGCTTAACCCGGGGAGAGACCCAGTACTTC. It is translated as CASSLTRGETQYF.

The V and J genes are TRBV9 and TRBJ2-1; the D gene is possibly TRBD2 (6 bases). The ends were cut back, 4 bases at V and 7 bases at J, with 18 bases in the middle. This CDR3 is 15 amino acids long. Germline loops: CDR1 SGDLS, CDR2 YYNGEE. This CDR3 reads CASSKGGESWNEQFF. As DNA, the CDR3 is TGTGCCAGCAGCAAAGGAGGGGAGAGTTGGAATGAGCAGTTCTTC.

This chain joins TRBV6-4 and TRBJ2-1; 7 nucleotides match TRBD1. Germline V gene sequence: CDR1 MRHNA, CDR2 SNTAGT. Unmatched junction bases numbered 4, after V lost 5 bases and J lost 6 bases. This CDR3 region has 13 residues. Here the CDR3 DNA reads TGTGCCAGCAGTCCGACAGGGCGCAATGAGCAGTTCTTC. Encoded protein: CASSPTGRNEQFF.

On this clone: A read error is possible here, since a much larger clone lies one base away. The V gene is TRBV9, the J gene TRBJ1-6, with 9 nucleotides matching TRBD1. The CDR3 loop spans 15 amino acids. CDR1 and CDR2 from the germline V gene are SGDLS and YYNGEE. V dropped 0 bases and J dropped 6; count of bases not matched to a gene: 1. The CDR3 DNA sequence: TGTGCCAGCAGCGTAGCGACAGGGGGTAATTCACCCCTCCACTTT. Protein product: CASSVATGGNSPLHF.

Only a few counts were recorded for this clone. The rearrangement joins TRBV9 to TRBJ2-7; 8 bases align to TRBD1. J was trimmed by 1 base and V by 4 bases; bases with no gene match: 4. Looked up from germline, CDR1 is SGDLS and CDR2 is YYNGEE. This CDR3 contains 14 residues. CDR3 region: CASSRTGNSYEQYF. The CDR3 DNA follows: TGTGCCAGCAGCCGGACAGGGAATTCCTACGAGCAGTACTTC.

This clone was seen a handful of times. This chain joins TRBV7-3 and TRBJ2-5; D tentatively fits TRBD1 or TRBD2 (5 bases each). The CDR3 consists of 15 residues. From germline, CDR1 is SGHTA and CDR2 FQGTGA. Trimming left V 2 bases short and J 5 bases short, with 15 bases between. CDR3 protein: CASSLGRASGETQYF. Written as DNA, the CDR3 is TGTGCCAGCAGCTTAGGCAGGGCCTCGGGGGAGACCCAGTACTTC.

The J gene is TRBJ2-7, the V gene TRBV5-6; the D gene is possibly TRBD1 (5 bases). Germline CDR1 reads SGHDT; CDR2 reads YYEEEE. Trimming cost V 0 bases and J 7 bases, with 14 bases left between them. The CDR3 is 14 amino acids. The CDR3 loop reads CASSLEQGWSEQYF. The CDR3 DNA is TGTGCCAGCAGCTTGGAGCAGGGTTGGAGTGAGCAGTACTTC.

The CDR3 reads CASSDLTGGGYTF. The CDR3 DNA reads TGTGCCAGCAGCGATTTGACCGGGGGCGGCTACACCTTC. The V call is TRBV5-6, the J call TRBJ1-2; a possible D gene is TRBD1 (6 bases). The CDR3 has 13 residues. The ends were cut back, 4 bases at V and 8 bases at J, with 15 bases in the middle. Germline values: CDR1 SGHDT, CDR2 YYEEEE.

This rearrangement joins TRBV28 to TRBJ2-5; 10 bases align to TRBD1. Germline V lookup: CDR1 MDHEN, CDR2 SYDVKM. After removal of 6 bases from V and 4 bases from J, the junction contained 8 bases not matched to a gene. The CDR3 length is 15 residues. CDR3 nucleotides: TGTGCCAGCAGCCCTCCCCGGACAGGGGGAGAGACCCAGTACTTC. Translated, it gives CASSPPRTGGETQYF.

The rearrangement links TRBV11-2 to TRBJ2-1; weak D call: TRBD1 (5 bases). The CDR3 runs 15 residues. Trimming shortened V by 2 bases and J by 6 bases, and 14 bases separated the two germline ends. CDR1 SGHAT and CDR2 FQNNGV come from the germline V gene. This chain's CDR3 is CASSLQGTGINEQFF. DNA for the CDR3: TGTGCCAGCAGCTTACAGGGAACCGGAATCAATGAGCAGTTCTTC. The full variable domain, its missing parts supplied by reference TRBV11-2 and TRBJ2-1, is EAGVAQSPRYKIIEKRQSVAFWCNPISGHATLYWYQQILGQGPKLLIQFQNNGVVDDSQLPKDRFSAERLKGVDSTLKIQPAKLEDSAVYLCASSLQGTGINEQFFGPGTRLTVL.

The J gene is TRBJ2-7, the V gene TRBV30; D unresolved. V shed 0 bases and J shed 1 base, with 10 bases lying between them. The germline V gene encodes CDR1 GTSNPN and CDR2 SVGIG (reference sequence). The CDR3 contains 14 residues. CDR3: CAWSVHGGSYEQYF. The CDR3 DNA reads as TGTGCCTGGAGTGTACATGGCGGTTCCTACGAGCAGTACTTC.

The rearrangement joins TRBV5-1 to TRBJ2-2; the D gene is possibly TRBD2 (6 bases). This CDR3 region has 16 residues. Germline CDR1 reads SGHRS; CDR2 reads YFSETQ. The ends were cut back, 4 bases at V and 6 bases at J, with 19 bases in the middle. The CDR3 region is CASSSQTSSAAGELFF. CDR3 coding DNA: TGCGCCAGCAGCAGTCAAACTAGCTCAGCAGCCGGGGAGCTGTTTTTT.

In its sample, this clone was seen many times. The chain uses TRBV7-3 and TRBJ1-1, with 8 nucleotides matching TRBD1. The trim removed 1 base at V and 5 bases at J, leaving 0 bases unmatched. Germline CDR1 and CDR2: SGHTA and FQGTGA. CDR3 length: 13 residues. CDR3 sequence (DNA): TGTGCCAGCAGCTTAAGACAGGGGACTGAAGCTTTCTTT. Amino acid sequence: CASSLRQGTEAFF.

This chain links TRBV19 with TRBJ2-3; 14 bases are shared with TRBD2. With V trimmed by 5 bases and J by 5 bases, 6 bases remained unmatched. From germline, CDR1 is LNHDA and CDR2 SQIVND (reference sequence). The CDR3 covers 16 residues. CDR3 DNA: TGTGCCAGTAGTGCTCGGACTAGCGGGAGGCGAGATACGCAGTATTTT. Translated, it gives CASSARTSGRRDTQYF.

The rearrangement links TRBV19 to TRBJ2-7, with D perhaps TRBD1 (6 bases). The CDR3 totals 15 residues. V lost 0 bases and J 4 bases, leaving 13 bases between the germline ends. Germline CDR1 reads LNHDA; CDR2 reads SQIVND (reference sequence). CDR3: CASSIETGQGYEQYF. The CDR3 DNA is TGTGCCAGTAGTATAGAGACAGGACAAGGTTACGAGCAGTACTTC.

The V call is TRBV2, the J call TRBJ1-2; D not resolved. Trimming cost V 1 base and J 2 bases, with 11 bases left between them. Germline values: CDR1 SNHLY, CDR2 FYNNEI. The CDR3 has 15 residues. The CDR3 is CASSEGQLRNYGYTF. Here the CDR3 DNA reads TGTGCCAGCAGTGAAGGTCAACTCCGCAACTATGGCTACACCTTC.

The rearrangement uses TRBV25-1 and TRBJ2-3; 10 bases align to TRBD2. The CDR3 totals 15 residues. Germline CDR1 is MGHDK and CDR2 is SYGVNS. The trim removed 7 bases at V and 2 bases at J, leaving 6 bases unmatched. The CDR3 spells CASTASGGSTDTQYF. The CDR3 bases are TGTGCCAGCACCGCTAGCGGGGGCTCCACAGATACGCAGTATTTT.

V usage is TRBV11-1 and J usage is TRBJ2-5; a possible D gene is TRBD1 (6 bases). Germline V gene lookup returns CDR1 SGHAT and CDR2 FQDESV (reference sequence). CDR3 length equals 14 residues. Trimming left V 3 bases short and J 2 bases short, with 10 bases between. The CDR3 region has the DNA TGTGCCAGCAGCTTCTGGGGGCCTCAAGAGACCCAGTACTTC. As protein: CASSFWGPQETQYF.

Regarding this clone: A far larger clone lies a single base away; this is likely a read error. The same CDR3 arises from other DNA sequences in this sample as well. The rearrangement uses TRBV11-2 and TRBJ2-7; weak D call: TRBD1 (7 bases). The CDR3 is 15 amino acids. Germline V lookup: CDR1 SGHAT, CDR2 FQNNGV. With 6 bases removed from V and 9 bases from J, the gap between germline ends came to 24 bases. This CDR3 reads CASSPGGDRAHVQYF. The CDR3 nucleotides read TGTGCCAGCAGTCCCGGGGGCGACAGGGCCCACGTGCAGTACTTC.

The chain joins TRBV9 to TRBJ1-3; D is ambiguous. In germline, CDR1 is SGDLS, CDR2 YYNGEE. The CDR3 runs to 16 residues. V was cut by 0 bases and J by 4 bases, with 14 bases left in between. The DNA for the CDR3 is TGTGCCAGCAGCGTAGCTTTCGGCCAAGGAGGAAACACCATATATTTT. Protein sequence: CASSVAFGQGGNTIYF. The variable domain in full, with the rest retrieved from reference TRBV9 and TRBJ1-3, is DSGVTQTPKHLITATGQRVTLRCSPRSGDLSVYWYQQSLDQGLQFLIQYYNGEERAKGNILERFSAQQFPDLHSELNLSSLELGDSALYFCASSVAFGQGGNTIYFGEGSWLTVV.

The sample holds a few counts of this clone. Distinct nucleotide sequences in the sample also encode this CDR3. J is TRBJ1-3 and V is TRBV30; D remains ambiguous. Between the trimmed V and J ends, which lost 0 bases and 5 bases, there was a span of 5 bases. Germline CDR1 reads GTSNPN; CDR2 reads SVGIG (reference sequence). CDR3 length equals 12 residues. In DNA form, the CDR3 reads TGTGCCTGGAGTGTAGGTCGAAACACCATATATTTT. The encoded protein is CAWSVGRNTIYF.

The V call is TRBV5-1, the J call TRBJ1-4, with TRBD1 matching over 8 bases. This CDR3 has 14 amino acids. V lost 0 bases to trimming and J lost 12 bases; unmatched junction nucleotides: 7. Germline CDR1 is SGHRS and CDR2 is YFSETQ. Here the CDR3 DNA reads TGCGCCAGCAGCTTGGGGCAGGGGGCGTCGGAACTGTTTTTT. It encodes CASSLGQGASELFF.

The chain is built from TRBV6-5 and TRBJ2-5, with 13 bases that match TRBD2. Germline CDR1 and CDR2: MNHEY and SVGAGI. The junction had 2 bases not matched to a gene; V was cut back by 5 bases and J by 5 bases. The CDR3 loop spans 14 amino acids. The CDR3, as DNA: TGTGCCAGCAGTACGGGACTAGCGGGGGAGACCCAGTACTTC. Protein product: CASSTGLAGETQYF.

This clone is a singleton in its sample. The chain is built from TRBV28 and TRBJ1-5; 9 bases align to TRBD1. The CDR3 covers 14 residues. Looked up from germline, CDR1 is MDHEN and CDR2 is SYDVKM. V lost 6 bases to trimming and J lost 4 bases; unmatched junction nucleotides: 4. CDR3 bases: TGTGCCAGCAGCTCCGACAGGGGGAATCAGCCCCAGCATTTT. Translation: CASSSDRGNQPQHF.